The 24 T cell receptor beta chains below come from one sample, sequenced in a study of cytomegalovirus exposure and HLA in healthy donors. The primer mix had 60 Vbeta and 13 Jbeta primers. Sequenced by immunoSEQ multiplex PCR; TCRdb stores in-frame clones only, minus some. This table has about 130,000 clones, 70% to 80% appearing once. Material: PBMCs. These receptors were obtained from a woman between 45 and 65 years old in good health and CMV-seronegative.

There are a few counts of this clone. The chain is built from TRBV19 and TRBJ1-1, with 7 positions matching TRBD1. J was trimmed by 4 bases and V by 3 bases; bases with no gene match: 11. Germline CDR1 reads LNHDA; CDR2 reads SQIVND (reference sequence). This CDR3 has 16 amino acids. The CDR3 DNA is TGTGCCAGTAGTATTGGGACAGCGAGGGGGAGCACTGAAGCTTTCTTT. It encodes CASSIGTARGSTEAFF.

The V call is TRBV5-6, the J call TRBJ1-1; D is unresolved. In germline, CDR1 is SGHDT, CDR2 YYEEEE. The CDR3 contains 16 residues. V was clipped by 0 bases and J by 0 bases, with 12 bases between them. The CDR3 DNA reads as TGTGCCAGCAGCTTGGGGTCACCAAACATGAACACTGAAGCTTTCTTT. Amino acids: CASSLGSPNMNTEAFF.

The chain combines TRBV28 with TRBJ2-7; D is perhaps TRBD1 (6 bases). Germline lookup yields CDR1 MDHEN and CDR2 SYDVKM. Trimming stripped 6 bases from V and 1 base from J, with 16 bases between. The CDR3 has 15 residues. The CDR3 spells CASSPPGHNSYEQYF. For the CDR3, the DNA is TGTGCCAGCAGCCCTCCGGGACACAATTCCTACGAGCAGTACTTC.

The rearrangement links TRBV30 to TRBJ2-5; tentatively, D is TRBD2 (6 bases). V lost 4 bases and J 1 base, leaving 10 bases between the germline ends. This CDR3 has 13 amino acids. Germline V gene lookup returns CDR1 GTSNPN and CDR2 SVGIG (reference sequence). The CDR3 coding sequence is TGTGCCTGGACGCGGGGATTCCAAGAGACCCAGTACTTC. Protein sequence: CAWTRGFQETQYF.

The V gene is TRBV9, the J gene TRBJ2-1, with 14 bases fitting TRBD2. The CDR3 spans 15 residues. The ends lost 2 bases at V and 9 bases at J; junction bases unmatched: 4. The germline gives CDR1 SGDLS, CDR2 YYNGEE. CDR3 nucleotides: TGTGCCAGCAGCGTGGGACTAGCGGGAGTTATTGAGCAGTTCTTC. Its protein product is CASSVGLAGVIEQFF.

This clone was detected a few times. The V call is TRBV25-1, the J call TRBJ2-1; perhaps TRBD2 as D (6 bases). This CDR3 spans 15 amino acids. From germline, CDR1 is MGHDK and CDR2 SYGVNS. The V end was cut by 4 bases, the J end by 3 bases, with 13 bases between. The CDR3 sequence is CASSGFRERYNEQFF. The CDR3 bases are TGTGCCAGCAGTGGTTTCCGGGAGCGCTACAATGAGCAGTTCTTC.

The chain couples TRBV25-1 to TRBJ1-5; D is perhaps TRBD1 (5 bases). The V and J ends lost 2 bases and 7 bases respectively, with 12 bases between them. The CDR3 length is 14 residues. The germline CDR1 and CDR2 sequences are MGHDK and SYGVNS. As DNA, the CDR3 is TGTGCCAGCAGTGAACCAGGGTTCAACCAGCCCCAGCATTTT. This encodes CASSEPGFNQPQHF. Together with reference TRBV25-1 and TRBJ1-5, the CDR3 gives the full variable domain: EADIYQTPRYLVIGTGKKITLECSQTMGHDKMYWYQQDPGMELHLIHYSYGVNSTEKGDLSSESTVSRIRTEHFPLTLESARPSHTSQYLCASSEPGFNQPQHFGDGTRLSIL.

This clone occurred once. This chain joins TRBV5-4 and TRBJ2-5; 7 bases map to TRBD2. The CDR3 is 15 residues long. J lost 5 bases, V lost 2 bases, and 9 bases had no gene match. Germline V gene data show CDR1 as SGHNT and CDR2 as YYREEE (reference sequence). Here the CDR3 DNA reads TGTGCCAGCAGCTTACGTGGCAGGGAGGGGGAGACCCAGTACTTC. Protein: CASSLRGREGETQYF.

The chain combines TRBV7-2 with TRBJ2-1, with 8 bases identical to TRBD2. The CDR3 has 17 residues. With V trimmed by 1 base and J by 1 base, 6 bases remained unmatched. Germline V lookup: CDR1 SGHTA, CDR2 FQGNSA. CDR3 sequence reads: CASSLDTGRVSYNEQFF. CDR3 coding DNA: TGTGCCAGCAGCTTAGATACCGGGAGGGTATCCTACAATGAGCAGTTCTTC.

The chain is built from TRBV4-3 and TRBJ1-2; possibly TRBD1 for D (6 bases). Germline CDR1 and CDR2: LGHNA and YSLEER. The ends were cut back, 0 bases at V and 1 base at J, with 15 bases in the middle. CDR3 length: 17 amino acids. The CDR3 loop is CASSQDRGQKSNYGYTF. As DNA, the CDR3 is TGCGCCAGCAGCCAAGATCGAGGACAGAAGAGTAACTATGGCTACACCTTC.

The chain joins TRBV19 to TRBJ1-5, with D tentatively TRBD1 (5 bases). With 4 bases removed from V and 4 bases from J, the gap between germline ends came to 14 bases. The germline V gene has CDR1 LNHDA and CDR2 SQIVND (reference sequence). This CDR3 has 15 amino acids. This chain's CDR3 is CASSTPAGGNQPQHF. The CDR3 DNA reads TGTGCCAGTAGTACCCCGGCGGGGGGGAATCAGCCCCAGCATTTT.

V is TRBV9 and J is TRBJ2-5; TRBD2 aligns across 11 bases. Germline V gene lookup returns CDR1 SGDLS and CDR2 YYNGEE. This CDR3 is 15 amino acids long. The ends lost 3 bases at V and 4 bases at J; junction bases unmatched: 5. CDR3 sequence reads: CASSGSGRGLETQYF. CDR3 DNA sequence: TGTGCCAGCAGCGGTAGCGGGAGGGGATTAGAGACCCAGTACTTC.

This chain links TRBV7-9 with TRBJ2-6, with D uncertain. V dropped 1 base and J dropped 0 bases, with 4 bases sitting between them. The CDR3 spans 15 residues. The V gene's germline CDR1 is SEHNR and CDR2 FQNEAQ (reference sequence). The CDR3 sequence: CASSLVASGANVLTF. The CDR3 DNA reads TGTGCCAGCAGCTTAGTAGCCTCTGGGGCCAACGTCCTGACTTTC. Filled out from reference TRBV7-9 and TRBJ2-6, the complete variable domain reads DTGVSQNPRHKITKRGQNVTFRCDPISEHNRLYWYRQTLGQGPEFLTYFQNEAQLEKSRLLSDRFSAERPKGSFSTLEIQRTEQGDSAMYLCASSLVASGANVLTFGAGSRLTVL.

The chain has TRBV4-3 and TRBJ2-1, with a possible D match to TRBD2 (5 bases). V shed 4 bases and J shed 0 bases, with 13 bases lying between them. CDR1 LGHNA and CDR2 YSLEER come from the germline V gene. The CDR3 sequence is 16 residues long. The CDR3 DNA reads TGCGCCAGCAGCCTCAGTCTGGGGAGCTCCTACAATGAGCAGTTCTTC. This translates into CASSLSLGSSYNEQFF.

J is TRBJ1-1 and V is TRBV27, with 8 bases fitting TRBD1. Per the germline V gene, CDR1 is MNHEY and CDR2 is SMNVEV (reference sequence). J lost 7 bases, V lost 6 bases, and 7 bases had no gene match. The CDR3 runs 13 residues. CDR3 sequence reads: CASRYGTGFEAFF. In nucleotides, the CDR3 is TGTGCCAGCAGATATGGGACAGGCTTTGAAGCTTTCTTT.

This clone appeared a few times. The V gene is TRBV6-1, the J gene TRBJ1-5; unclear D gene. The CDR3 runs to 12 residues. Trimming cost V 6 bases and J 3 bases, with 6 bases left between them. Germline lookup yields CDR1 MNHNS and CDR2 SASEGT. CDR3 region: CASRGVNQPQHF. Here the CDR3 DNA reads TGTGCCAGCAGGGGAGTCAATCAGCCCCAGCATTTT.

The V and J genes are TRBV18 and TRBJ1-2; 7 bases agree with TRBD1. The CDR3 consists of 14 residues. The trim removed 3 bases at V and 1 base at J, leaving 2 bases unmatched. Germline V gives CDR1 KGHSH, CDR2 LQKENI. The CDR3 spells CASSPGQSNYGYTF. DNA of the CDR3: TGTGCCAGCTCACCGGGACAGAGTAACTATGGCTACACCTTC. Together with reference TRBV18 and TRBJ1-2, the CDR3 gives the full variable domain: NAGVMQNPRHLVRRRGQEARLRCSPMKGHSHVYWYRQLPEEGLKFMVYLQKENIIDESGMPKERFSAEFPKEGPSILRIQQVVRGDSAAYFCASSPGQSNYGYTFGSGTRLTVV.

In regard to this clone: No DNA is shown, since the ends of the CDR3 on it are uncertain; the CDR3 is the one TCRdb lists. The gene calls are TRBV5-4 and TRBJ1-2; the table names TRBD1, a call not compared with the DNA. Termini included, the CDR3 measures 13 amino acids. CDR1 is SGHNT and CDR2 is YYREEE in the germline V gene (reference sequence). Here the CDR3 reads CASSSFGPGRNTF.

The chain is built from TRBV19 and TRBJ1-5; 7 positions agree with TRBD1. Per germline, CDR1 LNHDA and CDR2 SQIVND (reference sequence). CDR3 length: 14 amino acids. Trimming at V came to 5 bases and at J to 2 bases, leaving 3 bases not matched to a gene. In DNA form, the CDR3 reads TGTGCCAGTAGTCTTACAGGGGGCAATCAGCCCCAGCATTTT. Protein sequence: CASSLTGGNQPQHF. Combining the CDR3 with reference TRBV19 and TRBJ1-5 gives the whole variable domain DGGITQSPKYLFRKEGQNVTLSCEQNLNHDAMYWYRQDPGQGLRLIYYSQIVNDFQKGDIAEGYSVSREKKESFPLTVTSAQKNPTAFYLCASSLTGGNQPQHFGDGTRLSIL.

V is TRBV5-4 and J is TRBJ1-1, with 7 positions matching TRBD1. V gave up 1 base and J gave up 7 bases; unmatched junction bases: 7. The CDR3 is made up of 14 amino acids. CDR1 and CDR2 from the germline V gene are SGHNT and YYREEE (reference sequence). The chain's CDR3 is CASSLKTGVDEAFF. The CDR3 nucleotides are TGTGCCAGCAGCTTGAAAACAGGGGTGGATGAAGCTTTCTTT.

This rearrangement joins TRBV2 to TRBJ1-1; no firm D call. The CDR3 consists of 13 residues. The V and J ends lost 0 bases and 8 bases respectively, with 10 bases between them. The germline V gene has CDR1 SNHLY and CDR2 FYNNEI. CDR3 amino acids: CASSEARVGEAFF. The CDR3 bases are TGTGCCAGCAGTGAAGCCCGGGTAGGCGAAGCTTTCTTT.

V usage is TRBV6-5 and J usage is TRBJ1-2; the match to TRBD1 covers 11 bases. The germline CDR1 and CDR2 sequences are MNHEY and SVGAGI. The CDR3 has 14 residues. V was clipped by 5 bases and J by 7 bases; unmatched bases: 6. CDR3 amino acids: CASSPLDRGLGYTF. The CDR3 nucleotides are TGTGCCAGCAGTCCTTTGGACAGGGGGCTTGGCTACACCTTC.

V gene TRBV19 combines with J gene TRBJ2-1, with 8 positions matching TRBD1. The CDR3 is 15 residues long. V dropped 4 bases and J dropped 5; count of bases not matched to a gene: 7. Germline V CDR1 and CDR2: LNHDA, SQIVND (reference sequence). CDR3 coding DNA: TGTGCCAGTAGTACGCGGGACAGGTCTAACAATGAGCAGTTCTTC. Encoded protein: CASSTRDRSNNEQFF.

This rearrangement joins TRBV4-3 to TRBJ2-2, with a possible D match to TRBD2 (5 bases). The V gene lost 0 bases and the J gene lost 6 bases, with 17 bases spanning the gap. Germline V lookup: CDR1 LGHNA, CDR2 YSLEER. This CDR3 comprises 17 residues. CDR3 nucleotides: TGCGCCAGCAGCCAAGATTTGGGTACAGAGGGATCCGGGGAGCTGTTTTTT. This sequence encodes CASSQDLGTEGSGELFF.